This T cell receptor beta chain was retrieved from a study of beta chain features in type 1 diabetes. Study background: Sorted cells numbering over 95,000,000 were examined across all samples.

Notes on the study in general: The study left unresolved whether HLA type influences TCRB rearrangement. When Type 1 diabetes patients were examined, their TCRB CDR3s proved moderately but significantly shorter in all four CD4+ subsets. VDJ junctions from type 1 diabetes patients carried fewer insertions and larger deletions.

The investigators reverse transcribed all of the isolated RNA, so they sequenced expressed TCRB transcripts. Only in-frame clones appear in the TCRdb table, and some are missing; sequencing was by immunoSEQ multiplex PCR. Of about 160,000 clones in the sample, approximately 8% were seen once. With regard to this clone: The antigen is undetermined.

Staining for CD45RO/CCR7/CD25/CD127/CD95/CD27 allowed sorting of CD4+ naive, central memory, regulatory and stem cell-like memory cells. The sequence was collected from a woman aged 40 to 50 with type 1 diabetes. The sample comprised central memory CD4+ T cells from blood.

For the CDR3, the DNA is TGTGCCAGCAGTACCCAGAGAGACAGGGGCTACGAGCAGTACTTC. This gives the protein CASSTQRDRGYEQYF. The rearrangement links TRBV7-9 to TRBJ2-7; 8 bases match TRBD1. CDR1 and CDR2 from the germline V gene are SEHNR and FQNEAQ (reference sequence). V lost 6 bases, J lost 3 bases, and 10 bases stayed unmatched. The CDR3 consists of 15 residues.